The clone carrying this T cell receptor (beta chain) has at least ten counts. As yet, its antigen is unknown. TCRdb called the RT-PCR reads again in MiXCR, with one record for every CDR3 protein. The sample carries around 540,000 distinct CDR3 sequences, over 9.5% recorded once. The sample comes from a study of response to subunit inactivated influenza vaccine. The V gene lost 0 bases and the J gene lost 4 bases, with 13 bases spanning the gap. This CDR3 has 15 amino acids. Germline V lookup: CDR1 LGHNA, CDR2 YSLEER. Whole-study results and caveats: A suggestion made by the authors is that each seasonal influenza vaccination recruits few new T cells.

Sample: PBMCs from blood, taken on the day of vaccination. The clonotype was recovered from a man between 50 and 59 years old who received an inactivated influenza vaccine. V gene TRBV4-3 combines with J gene TRBJ2-7; D is uncertain. The CDR3 loop reads CASSQEAARNYEQYF. DNA for the CDR3: TGCGCCAGCAGCCAAGAGGCAGCCCGAAATTACGAGCAGTACTTC.